This TCR beta chain was documented in a study of blood T cell repertoires in COVID-19. CDR1 and CDR2 from the germline V gene are KGHSH and LQKENI. CDR3 length: 16 residues. V was pared by 3 bases and J by 6 bases, with 11 bases of the junction left unmatched. Source study methods: Reference gene primer amplification gave nucleated cell count estimates. Measured with immunoSEQ multiplex PCR; TCRdb has only the in-frame clones, and not every one. That table gives V, J and clone size, and the DNA gave D and trimming. The repertoire holds 5,000 to 5,500 clones, more than 70% seen once, with around 3% in the top ten.

This TCR was recovered from a woman of 80 years or more with acute or convalescent COVID-19. This chain joins TRBV18 and TRBJ2-1; TRBD2 aligns across 7 bases. Sample: peripheral blood. The CDR3 spells CASSPPSGGRGNEQFF. CDR3 nucleotides: TGTGCCAGCTCACCTCCCTCGGGAGGAAGGGGCAATGAGCAGTTCTTC.